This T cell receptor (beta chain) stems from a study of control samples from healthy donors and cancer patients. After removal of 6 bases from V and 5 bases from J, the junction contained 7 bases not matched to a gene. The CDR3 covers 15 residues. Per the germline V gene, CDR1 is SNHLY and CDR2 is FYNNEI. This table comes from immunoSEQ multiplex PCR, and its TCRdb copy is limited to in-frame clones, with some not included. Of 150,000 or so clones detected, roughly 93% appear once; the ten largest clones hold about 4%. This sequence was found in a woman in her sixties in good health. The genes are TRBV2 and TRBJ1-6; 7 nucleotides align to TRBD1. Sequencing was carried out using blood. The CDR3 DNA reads TGTGCCAGCAGGGCCCGGCAGGGGGATAATTCACCCCTCCACTTT. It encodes CASRARQGDNSPLHF.